One and the same sample provided the 11 T cell receptor beta chains below, sequenced in a study of T cells in Graves' hyperthyroidism and ophthalmopathy. The investigators amplified TCR beta CDR3 regions from RNA transcripts. First-round RT-PCR targeting the TCR CDR3 was performed with the HTBI primer set. TCRdb reprocessed the multiplex PCR reads with MiXCR, giving one entry per CDR3 protein. This sample has approximately 870,000 distinct CDR3 sequences, with 38% found just once. Sample: blood. The receptors derive from a young man with Graves' hyperthyroidism.

There are a few counts of this clonotype. The junction shows a germline mismatch at one end, possibly a read error. The chain combines TRBV2 with TRBJ2-7; D remains unclear. Germline values: CDR1 SNHLY, CDR2 FYNNEI. The CDR3 contains 13 residues. This CDR3 reads CASSDFRAATPKF. The CDR3 DNA reads TGTGCCAGCAGTGACTTCCGCGCTGCGACCCCCAAGTTC.

The table lists this clonotype with a few counts. This rearrangement joins TRBV4-1 to TRBJ1-1; D is uncertain. CDR1 MGHRA and CDR2 YSYEKL come from the germline V gene. The CDR3 has 13 residues. Trimming took off 0 bases at V and 7 bases at J, with 9 bases between the two ends. CDR3 amino acids: CASSQDALDEAFF. CDR3 nucleotides: TGCGCCAGCAGCCAAGATGCACTAGATGAAGCTTTCTTT.

This chain joins TRBV4-1 and TRBJ2-5; 9 bases fit TRBD2. The J segment lost 5 bases and the V segment lost 4 bases, leaving 14 bases of the junction unmatched. The CDR3 runs to 17 residues. Germline assignment: CDR1 MGHRA and CDR2 YSYEKL. CDR3: CASSPPGGRVTEETQYF. As DNA, the CDR3 is TGCGCCAGCAGCCCTCCCGGCGGGAGGGTTACGGAGGAGACCCAGTACTTC.

The chain is built from TRBV15 and TRBJ1-5; tentative D call: TRBD1 (5 bases). V was shortened by 10 bases and J by 2 bases, with 15 bases between the two germline ends. The CDR3 is 14 amino acids. Germline CDR1 is LNHNV and CDR2 is YYDKDF (reference sequence). CDR3 sequence (DNA): TGTGCCAGCAGGGAAGGGTACGGCAATCAGCCCCAGCATTTT. Protein sequence: CASREGYGNQPQHF.

V is TRBV9 and J is TRBJ1-2; the match to TRBD1 covers 7 bases. In germline, CDR1 is SGDLS, CDR2 YYNGEE. The CDR3 covers 11 residues. The CDR3: CAADRAGGYTF. As DNA, the CDR3 is TGTGCTGCTGACAGGGCGGGGGGCTACACCTTC.

The chain recombines TRBV29-1 with TRBJ2-7; D not resolved. With 4 bases removed from V and 2 bases from J, the gap between germline ends came to 6 bases. CDR3 length: 11 residues. The V gene's germline CDR1 is SQVTM and CDR2 ANQGSEA. CDR3 residues: CSVVTAYEQYF. Written as DNA, the CDR3 is TGCAGCGTTGTCACAGCCTACGAGCAGTACTTC.

Concerning this clonotype itself: This sequence may be a read error, since a much larger clone differs from it by one base. The V gene is TRBV10-3, the J gene TRBJ1-2; D unresolved. The CDR3 has 14 residues. Trimming removed 6 bases at V and 5 bases at J, with 16 bases between. Germline V CDR1 and CDR2: ENHRY, SYGVKD. CDR3 in DNA: TGTGCCATCAGCCTCGGGAACGGTCAATATGGCTACACCTTC. It yields the protein CAISLGNGQYGYTF.

In the case of this clonotype: A much bigger clone sits one base away, suggesting this may be a read error. V is TRBV19 and J is TRBJ1-5, with TRBD1 as a possible D gene (5 bases). CDR1 is LNHDA, CDR2 SQIVND, per germline (reference sequence). The CDR3 is 17 residues long. DNA of the CDR3: TGTGCCAGTACACAGGCCTTTGCCACTTTCAGCAATCAGTCCCAGCATTTT. It codes for CASTQAFATFSNQSQHF.

This clonotype came up many times. The V and J genes are TRBV10-3 and TRBJ1-5; TRBD1 might be the D (5 bases). CDR1 ENHRY and CDR2 SYGVKD come from the germline V gene. There are 14 residues in the CDR3. Trimming stripped 2 bases from V and 7 bases from J, with 12 bases between. CDR3 protein: CAISEQGFGQPQHF. The DNA for the CDR3 is TGTGCCATCAGTGAGCAGGGCTTCGGACAGCCCCAGCATTTT.

This clonotype was picked up a small number of times. The chain has TRBV7-9 and TRBJ2-7; a possible D gene is TRBD1 (5 bases). The CDR3 loop spans 16 amino acids. From germline, CDR1 is SEHNR and CDR2 FQNEAQ (reference sequence). Trimming stripped 4 bases from V and 0 bases from J, with 16 bases between. The CDR3 reads CASSSTQGLSSYEQYF. The CDR3 bases are TGTGCCAGCAGCTCAACTCAGGGTTTAAGCTCCTACGAGCAGTACTTC.

The chain employs TRBV12-3 or TRBV12-4 and TRBJ2-7; D may correspond to TRBD1 or TRBD2 (5 bases each). CDR3 length: 12 amino acids. The germline V and J ends were trimmed by 3 bases and 5 bases, with 8 bases remaining between them. The CDR3 protein is CASSFEGHEQYF. The CDR3 region has the DNA TGTGCCAGCAGTTTTGAGGGGCACGAGCAGTACTTC.